This TCR beta chain was sequenced during a study of cytomegalovirus exposure and HLA in healthy donors. Broader study findings: Three of the chains that were CMV-associated were confirmed in vitro to be specific for CMV antigens. In a later analysis, DRB1 alleles had the most associated TCRs; HLA-C alleles the fewest. Most subjects had HLA-A and HLA-B alleles reportedly predicted accurately by TCR beta sequences.

This CDR3 comprises 15 residues. Trimming pared 5 bases from V and 4 bases from J, leaving 16 bases between. Germline CDR1 is SGHVS and CDR2 is FQNEAQ. A multiplex PCR was run with 60 Vbeta primers and 13 Jbeta primers. Repertoires were generated with immunoSEQ multiplex PCR, while TCRdb's copy carries only in-frame clones and drops some. The table has some 150,000 clones, less than 85% seen once; the top ten hold about 6.7%. Concerning this clone itself: Its antigen remains unidentified.

The sequence derives from a man aged 45-65 years in good health and CMV-seropositive. Sequenced sample: PBMCs. The V and J genes are TRBV7-8 and TRBJ2-3; possibly TRBD2 for D (6 bases). The CDR3 here is CASSLRTITPDTQYF. The CDR3 region has the DNA TGTGCCAGCAGCCTCCGGACTATCACCCCAGATACGCAGTATTTT.